This T cell receptor (beta chain) was captured by sequencing in a study of PD-L1 blockade in urothelial cancer. Turning to the study itself: Timepoints chosen for blood analysis were 3 weeks (second dose) and 6 weeks after treatment start.

Trimming took off 6 bases at V and 7 bases at J, with 15 bases between the two ends. CDR3 length: 14 amino acids. Germline CDR1 MNHEY, CDR2 SVGAGI. Time point of the sample: pretreatment peripheral blood. The repertoire was sequenced with immunoSEQ multiplex PCR; TCRdb's copy has only in-frame clones and lacks some. The sample has 35,000 to 45,000 clones; more than 85% are singletons. This specimen consisted of PBMCs, obtained around atezolizumab (anti-PD-L1) treatment. The TCR sequence derives from a woman in her fifties or sixties with urothelial cancer. V is TRBV6-5 and J is TRBJ2-2, with unresolved D. CDR3 in amino acids: CASSPRLFSGELFF. CDR3 coding DNA: TGTGCCAGCAGCCCCCGCCTTTTTAGCGGGGAGCTGTTTTTT.